This T cell receptor beta chain appears in the sequencing data of a study of T cell repertoires in cytomegalovirus infection. Study-level results: CMV-specific TCR beta clonotypes restricted by HLA-C were the ones dominating the ex vivo response.

TCRdb itself ran the reads through MiXCR, one entry per CDR3 protein. The table includes under 200,000 distinct CDR3 sequences, about 22% detected once. This clonotype turned up a few times. Its antigen is not known. J was trimmed by 8 bases and V by 6 bases; bases with no gene match: 9. This CDR3 has 13 residues. In germline, CDR1 is SSHAT, CDR2 FNYEAQ (reference sequence). The source is a human donor in good health (CMV status not recorded). Some clones in this sample may be carry-over from other donors' samples. This chain uses TRBV7-7 with TRBJ1-2; 7 bases agree with TRBD1. The source was CD8+ T cells from cultured PBMCs, collected from culture after CMV antigen stimulation. CDR3 protein: CASSITGAEGYTF. CDR3 in DNA: TGTGCCAGCAGTATCACAGGGGCGGAGGGCTACACCTTC.